This T cell receptor (beta chain) was documented in a study of T cells in Graves' hyperthyroidism and ophthalmopathy. Findings and limits, study-wide: Blood also carried most thyroid clonotypes expanded above 0.001.

There are many counts of this clonotype. Antigen specificity is unknown. Amplified TCR beta CDR3 regions derived from RNA transcripts. An initial round of RT-PCR targeting the TCR CDR3 relied on the HTBI primer set. One entry per CDR3 protein, called by TCRdb with MiXCR from the multiplex PCR reads. The sample lists about 590,000 distinct CDR3 sequences, 15% to 19% occurring once. This CDR3 has 18 residues. The J segment lost 0 bases and the V segment lost 1 base, leaving 8 bases of the junction unmatched. CDR1 and CDR2 (germline): MNHNS, SASEGT. Input material: blood. The chain employs TRBV6-1 and TRBJ2-7, with 11 nucleotides matching TRBD1. The clonotype was recovered from a woman aged 25 to 39 with Graves' hyperthyroidism. The CDR3 region has the DNA TGTGCCAGCAGTGAAGACTCCTACGGGACAGGGGGCTCCTACGAGCAGTACTTC. It is translated as CASSEDSYGTGGSYEQYF.